This is a list of T cell receptor beta chains from one sample in a study of PD-L1 blockade in urothelial cancer. Assay used: immunoSEQ multiplex PCR; TCRdb lists only in-frame clones, some missing. The sample holds under 55,000 clones, 88% seen once. The material was PBMCs, obtained around atezolizumab (anti-PD-L1) treatment. These receptors were collected from a donor at least 40 years old with urothelial cancer. Both conserved end residues are part of each CDR3. A D gene is named only where the DNA matches it firmly.

V | D | CDR3
TRBV7-8 | TRBD2 | CASSSPPAGLAGVGEQYF
TRBV7-9 | TRBD2 | CAGGTSGRASYEQYF
TRBV7-3 | NA | CASSLNRGPQETQYF
TRBV15 | NA | CATNRAFTDTQYF
TRBV4-3 | NA | CASSRAAGANTEAFF
TRBV6-5 | NA | CASSLSPESSYEQYF
TRBV4-2 | TRBD1 | CASSQGVTGAFRDEQYF
TRBV29-1 | TRBD1 | CSARERQGTEAFF
TRBV6-1 | TRBD2 | CASSGLAGLGETQYF
TRBV7-2 | TRBD2 | CASSLGPGGTQYF
TRBV7-2 | NA | CASSPSLSGSNEQFF
TRBV2 | TRBD2 | CASTPWASGSNEQYF
TRBV5-6 | NA | CASSLEAGRIYNEQFF
TRBV18 | NA | CASSPGGRYEQYF
TRBV20-1 | NA | CSARESYEQYF
TRBV2 | TRBD1 | CASSDLLTGVGNSPLHF
TRBV18 | TRBD1 | CASSRGQGQANEKLFF
TRBV7-9 | TRBD1 | CASSLGDRATRGSYEQYF
TRBV7-5 | NA | CARSLGFVSPGLGTEAFF
TRBV5-8 | NA | CARWSGPTGELFF
TRBV14 | NA | CASSQVGAGRFF
TRBV6-1 | TRBD1 | CASTGGTGGNEQYF
TRBV12-5 | TRBD1 | CASGTSDRGAEAFF
TRBV5-1 | TRBD1 | CASSPSGQVVYEQYF
TRBV6-5 | TRBD1 | CASSTGQGNTGELFF
TRBV23-1 | NA | CASSLRKNEGHFCNNEQFF
TRBV11-2 | NA | CASSPGLGTDTQYF
TRBV5-1 | TRBD2 | CASSALAGGLYEQYF
TRBV5-5 | TRBD2 | CASSARETERGVSQYF
TRBV5-1 | NA | CASSLSGTSKPDTQYF
TRBV7-8 | NA | CASSFLGGNTEAFF
TRBV7-3 | NA | CASSPRYYNEQFF
TRBV5-1 | TRBD1 | CASSPGQGAGIEAFF
TRBV5-4 | NA | CASSTGGSYEQYF
TRBV19 | TRBD2 | CASSIGLAGFYEQFF
TRBV30 | NA | CAWSAGTAGGEAFF
TRBV11-3 | NA | CASTGDLNTEAFF
TRBV7-2 | TRBD2 | CASSRTSGSRYEQYF
TRBV11-3 | TRBD2 | CASSGGGTSGMEQFF
TRBV5-1 | NA | CASSPAKREQFF
TRBV7-2 | NA | CASSLAGAGETQYF
TRBV6-6 | NA | CASSPGPPNEQFF
TRBV19 | NA | CASRTATANTEAFF
TRBV6-5 | TRBD1 | CASSADRATEAFF
TRBV28 | TRBD1 | CASSFRQGRYEQYF
TRBV7-2 | NA | CATRDFVNEKLFF
TRBV9 | TRBD2 | CASSVVSGSSYNEQFF
TRBV7-2 | NA | CASSLGAGDNQFF